This T cell receptor beta chain was obtained from a study of blood T cell repertoires in COVID-19. The authors' processing: Estimation of nucleated cell counts was performed using reference gene primer amplification. This table comes from immunoSEQ multiplex PCR, and its TCRdb copy is limited to in-frame clones, with some not included. D and trimming come from the DNA, and the V and J calls and clone size come from that table. The repertoire holds roughly 380,000 clones, with roughly nine tenths as singletons. The germline V gene has CDR1 MDHEN and CDR2 SYDVKM. CDR3 length: 15 residues. V lost 8 bases and J lost 5, with 21 bases in between.

The sequence was collected from a woman aged 55-75 years with COVID-19, enrolled during active disease. Sequenced material: peripheral blood. This chain connects TRBV28 to TRBJ1-2; D is perhaps TRBD1 (6 bases). CDR3 nucleotide sequence: TGTGCCAGCTCTGCCCCATCAAGGACAGCGTATGGCTACACCTTC. Translation: CASSAPSRTAYGYTF.